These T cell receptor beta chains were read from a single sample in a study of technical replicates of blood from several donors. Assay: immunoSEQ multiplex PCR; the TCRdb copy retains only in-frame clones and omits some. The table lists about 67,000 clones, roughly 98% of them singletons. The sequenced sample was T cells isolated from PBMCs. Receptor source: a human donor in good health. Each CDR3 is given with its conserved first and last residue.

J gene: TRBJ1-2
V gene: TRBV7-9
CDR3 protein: CASSSSKDIDEGYTF

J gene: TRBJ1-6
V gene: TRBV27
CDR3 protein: CASTETGRPLHF

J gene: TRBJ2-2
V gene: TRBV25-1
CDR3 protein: CASSGFSDTGELFF

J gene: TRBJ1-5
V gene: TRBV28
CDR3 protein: CASSRYNQPQHF

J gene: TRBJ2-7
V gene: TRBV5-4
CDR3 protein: CASSGGGHSYEQYF

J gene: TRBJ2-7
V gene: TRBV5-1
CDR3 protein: CASSLRASKDEQYF

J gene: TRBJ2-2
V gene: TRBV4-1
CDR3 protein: CASSPGSWTGELFF

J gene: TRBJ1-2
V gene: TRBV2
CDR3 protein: CASRGQVYGYTF

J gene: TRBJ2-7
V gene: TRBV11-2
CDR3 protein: CASSLGGSYREQYF

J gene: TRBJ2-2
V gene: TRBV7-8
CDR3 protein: CASSFSRVVDTGELFF

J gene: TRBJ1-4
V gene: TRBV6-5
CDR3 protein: CASRTIRVGNEKLFF

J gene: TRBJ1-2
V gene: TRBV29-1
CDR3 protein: CSARTTGRDGYTF

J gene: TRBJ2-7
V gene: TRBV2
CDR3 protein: CASTGTRSSYEQYF

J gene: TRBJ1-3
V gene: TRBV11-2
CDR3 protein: CASSPGDASSGNTIYF

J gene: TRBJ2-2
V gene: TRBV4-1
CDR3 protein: CASSPRQGDTGELFF

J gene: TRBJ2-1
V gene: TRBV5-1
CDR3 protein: CASSLGLAGLSYNEQFF

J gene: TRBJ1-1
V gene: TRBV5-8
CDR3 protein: CASSLDGGGRNTEAFF

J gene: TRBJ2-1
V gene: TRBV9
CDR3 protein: CASSAGTGGYNEQFF

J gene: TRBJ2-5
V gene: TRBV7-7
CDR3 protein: CASSSTHLKLETQYF

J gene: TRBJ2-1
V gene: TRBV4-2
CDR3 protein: CASSHPEERGSSYNEQFF

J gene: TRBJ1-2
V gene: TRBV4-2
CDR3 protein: CASSQEFGGTGGSSYTF

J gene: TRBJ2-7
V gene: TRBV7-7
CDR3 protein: CASSTNGGAEQYF

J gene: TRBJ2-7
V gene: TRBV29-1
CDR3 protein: CSVRTGGEKSGVYEQYF

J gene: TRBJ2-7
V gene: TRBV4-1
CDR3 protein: CASSQEPEAYEQYF

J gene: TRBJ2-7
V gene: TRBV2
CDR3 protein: CASGGAYEQYF

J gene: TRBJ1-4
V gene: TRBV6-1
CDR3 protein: CASSEVTGSNEKLFF

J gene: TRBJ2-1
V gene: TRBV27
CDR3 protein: CASSLGTGAYNEQFF

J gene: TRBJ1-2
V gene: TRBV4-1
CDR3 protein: CASSQDLDSWGYGYTF

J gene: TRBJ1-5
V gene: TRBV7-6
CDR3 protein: CASSSRGRDQPQHF

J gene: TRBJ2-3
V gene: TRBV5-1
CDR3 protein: CASSIGGGTHQYF

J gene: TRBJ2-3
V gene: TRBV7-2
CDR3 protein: CASSLVAGSTDTQYF

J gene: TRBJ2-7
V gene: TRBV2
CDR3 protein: CASSLDTNPERYF

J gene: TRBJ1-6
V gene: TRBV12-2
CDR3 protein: CASRLPTGQGCSPLHF

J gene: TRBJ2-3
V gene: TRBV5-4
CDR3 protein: CVVAGASTDTQYF

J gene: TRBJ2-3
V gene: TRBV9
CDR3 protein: CASSESGDTQYF

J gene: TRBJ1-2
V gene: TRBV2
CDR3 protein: CASGGQGISYTF

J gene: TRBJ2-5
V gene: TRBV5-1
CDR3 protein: CASSLGQAETQYF

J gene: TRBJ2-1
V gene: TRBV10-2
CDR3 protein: CASSDTSGRADYNEQFF

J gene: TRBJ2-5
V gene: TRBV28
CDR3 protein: CASTVGGGVQYQETQYF

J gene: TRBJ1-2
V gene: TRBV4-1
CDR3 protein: CASSQGGGLGNGYTF

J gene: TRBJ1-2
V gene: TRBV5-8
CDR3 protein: CASSFRQVANYGYTF

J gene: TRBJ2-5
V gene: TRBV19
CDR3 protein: CASNDGRAEVETQYF

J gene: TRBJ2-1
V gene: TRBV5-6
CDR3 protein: CASRILAGGLYNEQFF

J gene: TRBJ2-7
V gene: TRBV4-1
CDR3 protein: CASSQEQGLGPYEQYF

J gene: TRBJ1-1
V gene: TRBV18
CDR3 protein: CASSPGSDTEAFF

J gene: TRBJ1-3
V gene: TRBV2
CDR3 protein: CASSPRGDTIYF